Listed below are T cell receptor beta chains from one sample, sequenced in a study of blood T cell repertoires in COVID-19. TCRdb keeps only in-frame clones here, not all; method: immunoSEQ multiplex PCR. The sample records about 210,000 clones, around 90% being singletons. Sequencing input: peripheral blood. These receptors all come from a man aged 18 to 35 with active or convalescent COVID-19. The CDR3 runs from the conserved cysteine through the conserved F or W. D genes are given only for firm matches. Only some rows state a clone size, as once, few, many or a class for expanded clones.

size	V	D	J	DNA	CDR3
.	TRBV19	TRBD2	TRBJ2-2	TGTGCCAGTAGGCGACTAGCGGGAGGAGGAGGGAACACCGGGGAGCTGTTTTTT	CASRRLAGGGGNTGELFF
.	TRBV21-1	.	TRBJ1-1	TGTGCCAGCAGCAAAGCGCGTGGACAGGGGGCATGTACCTCCGCTGAAGCTTTCTTT	CASSKARGQGACTSAEAFF
.	TRBV6-2/TRBV6-3	TRBD2	TRBJ2-7	TGTGCCAGCAGTTACTGGAGACTAGCCCTATACGAGCAGTACTTC	CASSYWRLALYEQYF
once	TRBV13	TRBD2	TRBJ2-7	TGTGCCAGCAGCTCCGTAGCGGGAGTCTACGAGCAGTACTTC	CASSSVAGVYEQYF
.	TRBV4-1	TRBD1	TRBJ2-6	TGCGCCAGCAGCCAAGGGACAGGGCGTAACTCTGGGGCCAACGTCCTGACTTTC	CASSQGTGRNSGANVLTF
once	TRBV6-2/TRBV6-3	.	TRBJ2-1	TGTGCCAGCAGTTACGCCTTTGGGCAGGGAAGCAATGAGCAGTTCTTC	CASSYAFGQGSNEQFF
.	TRBV6-4	TRBD2	TRBJ2-3	TGTGCCACCAAAACCGACGCGGGAGGGCCGATTGCAGATACGCAGTATTTT	CATKTDAGGPIADTQYF
.	TRBV25-1	.	TRBJ2-4	TGTGCCAGCAGCTTATCCGGCGGCATTCAGTACTTC	CASSLSGGIQYF
.	TRBV6-5	.	TRBJ1-3	TGTGCCAGCAGGCAGACAGCCTCTGGAAACACCATATATTTT	CASRQTASGNTIYF
.	TRBV10-3	.	TRBJ1-2	TGTGCCATCAGTGACACAGGGAGCACTACTAACTATGGCTACACCTTC	CAISDTGSTTNYGYTF
.	TRBV9	.	TRBJ2-3	TGTGCCAGCAGCGTAGGGTCCCTACCGGGAGATACGCAGTATTTT	CASSVGSLPGDTQYF
.	TRBV28	TRBD1	TRBJ2-7	TGTGCCAGCAGTTTATCGGGCTTGGCCAGGGGGTTCCACGAGCAGTACTTC	CASSLSGLARGFHEQYF
.	TRBV5-6	.	TRBJ1-5	TGTGCCAGCAGCTTGTACAGGAATGATCGCAATCAGCCCCAGCATTTT	CASSLYRNDRNQPQHF
.	TRBV4-3	.	TRBJ2-1	TGCGCCAGCAGCCAAGAAGCGAGTCCGGGGTACAATGAGCAGTTCTTC	CASSQEASPGYNEQFF
.	TRBV6-6	TRBD1	TRBJ2-2	TGTGCCGCTAACCGACAGGGGACCGGGGAGCTGTTTTTT	CAANRQGTGELFF
.	TRBV7-3	.	TRBJ2-7	TGTGCCAGCAGTCCGGCAGGGGTAAACGAGCAGTACTTC	CASSPAGVNEQYF
.	TRBV19	TRBD2	TRBJ2-1	TGTGCCAGTAAGAGCGGGAGGGGCTACAATGAGCAGTTCTTC	CASKSGRGYNEQFF
.	TRBV7-8	TRBD1	TRBJ1-1	TGTGCCAGCAGCTTAGTTTTGGGACAGCTGAACACTGAAGCTTTCTTT	CASSLVLGQLNTEAFF
.	TRBV20-1	.	TRBJ1-1	TGCAGTGCTAGTGCGACGGGGAACACTGAAGCTTTCTTT	CSASATGNTEAFF
.	TRBV5-5	TRBD2	TRBJ2-3	TGTGCCAGCAGCTTGGTGGCTAGCGGGCAGGGCACAGATACGCAGTATTTT	CASSLVASGQGTDTQYF
.	TRBV7-9	TRBD1	TRBJ1-2	TGTGCCAGCAGCTACGAGATTATGGGACAGGGTAGAGGTGGCTACACCTTC	CASSYEIMGQGRGGYTF
.	TRBV7-3	TRBD1	TRBJ2-5	TGTGCCAGCAGCTTCACATCGGGACAGGGGGTTGAGACCCAGTACTTC	CASSFTSGQGVETQYF
.	TRBV7-2	.	TRBJ1-5	TGTGCCAGCAGCCCCCGGGGGGCTGCGGAGCCCCAGCATTTT	CASSPRGAAEPQHF
.	TRBV5-1	TRBD2	TRBJ2-5	TGCGCCAGCAGCTTGGGGTTTGGGACTAGCGGGAGTAATCGTCTCGTGGAAGAGACCCAGTACTTC	CASSLGFGTSGSNRLVEETQYF
once	TRBV11-2	TRBD1	TRBJ1-3	TGTGCCAGCAGCCCCCGACAGGGGAACTCTGGAAACACCATATATTTT	CASSPRQGNSGNTIYF
.	TRBV10-2	.	TRBJ1-2	TGCGCCAGCAGATCGGGATATGGCTACACCTTC	CASRSGYGYTF
.	TRBV4-3	TRBD1	TRBJ1-5	TGCGCCAGCAGCCAAGATAGAGGGGGCCAGCCCCAGCATTTT	CASSQDRGGQPQHF
.	TRBV5-6	TRBD2	TRBJ2-1	TGTGCCAGCAGCGAGGGACTAGCATCCAATGAGCAGTTCTTC	CASSEGLASNEQFF
.	TRBV19	.	TRBJ2-3	TGTGCCAGTAGTATGAGAGCATCCCACGATACGCAGTATTTT	CASSMRASHDTQYF
.	TRBV7-2	TRBD1	TRBJ2-7	TGTGCCAGCAGCCGGGCAGGGGGTCCCTACGAGCAGTACTTC	CASSRAGGPYEQYF
.	TRBV2	.	TRBJ2-1	TGTGCCAGCAGTAACCCAAGACAGATTTCCTCCTACAATGAGCAGTTCTTC	CASSNPRQISSYNEQFF